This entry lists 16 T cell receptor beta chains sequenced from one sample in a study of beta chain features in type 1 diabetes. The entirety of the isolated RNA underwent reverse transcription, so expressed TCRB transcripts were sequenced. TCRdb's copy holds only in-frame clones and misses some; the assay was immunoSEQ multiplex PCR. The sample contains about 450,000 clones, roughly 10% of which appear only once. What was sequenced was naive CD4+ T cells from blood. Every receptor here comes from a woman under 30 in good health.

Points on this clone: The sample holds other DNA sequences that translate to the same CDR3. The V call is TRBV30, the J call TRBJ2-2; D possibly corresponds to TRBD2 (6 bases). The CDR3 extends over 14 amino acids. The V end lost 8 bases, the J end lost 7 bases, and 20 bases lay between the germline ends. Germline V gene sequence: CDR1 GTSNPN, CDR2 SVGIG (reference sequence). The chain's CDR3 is CAARLGRVGGELFF. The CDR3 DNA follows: TGTGCCGCTCGACTAGGGCGGGTTGGCGGGGAGCTGTTTTTT.

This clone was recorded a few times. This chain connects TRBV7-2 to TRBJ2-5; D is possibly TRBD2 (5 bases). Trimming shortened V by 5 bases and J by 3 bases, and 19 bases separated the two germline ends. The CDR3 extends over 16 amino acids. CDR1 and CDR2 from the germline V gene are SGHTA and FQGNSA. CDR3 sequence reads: CASSPSSAIFEETQYF. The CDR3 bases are TGTGCCAGCAGCCCTAGCTCCGCCATCTTCGAAGAGACCCAGTACTTC. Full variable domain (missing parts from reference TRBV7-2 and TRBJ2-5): GAGVSQSPSNKVTEKGKDVELRCDPISGHTALYWYRQSLGQGLEFLIYFQGNSAPDKSGLPSDRFSAERTGGSVSTLTIQRTQQEDSAVYLCASSPSSAIFEETQYFGPGTRLLVL.

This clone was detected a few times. Here the CDR3 DNA reads TGTGCCAGCAGCACGTCCGGGACCGCTAACTACGAGCAGTACTTC. Its protein is CASSTSGTANYEQYF. The chain is built from TRBV13 and TRBJ2-7, with D perhaps TRBD1 or TRBD2 (5 bases each). Germline V gives CDR1 PRHDT, CDR2 FYEKMQ (reference sequence). CDR3 length equals 15 residues. Trimming shortened V by 5 bases and J by 3 bases, and 17 bases separated the two germline ends.

The CDR3 reads CASSLQGAIETQYF. CDR3 nucleotide sequence: TGCGCCAGCAGCTTGCAGGGGGCGATTGAGACCCAGTACTTC. The rearrangement links TRBV5-1 to TRBJ2-5, with 8 bases identical to TRBD1. This CDR3 region has 14 residues. Trimming at V came to 1 base and at J to 5 bases, leaving 4 bases not matched to a gene. Germline assignment: CDR1 SGHRS and CDR2 YFSETQ. The variable domain in full, with the rest retrieved from reference TRBV5-1 and TRBJ2-5, is KAGVTQTPRYLIKTRGQQVTLSCSPISGHRSVSWYQQTPGQGLQFLFEYFSETQRNKGNFPGRFSGRQFSNSRSEMNVSTLELGDSALYLCASSLQGAIETQYFGPGTRLLVL.

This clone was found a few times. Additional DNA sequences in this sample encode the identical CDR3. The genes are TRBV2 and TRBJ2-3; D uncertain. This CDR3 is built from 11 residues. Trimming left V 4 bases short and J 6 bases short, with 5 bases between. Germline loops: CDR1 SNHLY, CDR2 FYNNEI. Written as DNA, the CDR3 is TGTGCCAGCAGTGCCTGGGATACGCAGTATTTT. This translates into CASSAWDTQYF.

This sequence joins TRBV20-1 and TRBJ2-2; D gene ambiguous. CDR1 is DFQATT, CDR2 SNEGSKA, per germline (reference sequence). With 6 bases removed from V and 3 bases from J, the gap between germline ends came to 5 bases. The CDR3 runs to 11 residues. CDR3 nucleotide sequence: TGCAGTGCCCCTTACACCGGGGAGCTGTTTTTT. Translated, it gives CSAPYTGELFF.

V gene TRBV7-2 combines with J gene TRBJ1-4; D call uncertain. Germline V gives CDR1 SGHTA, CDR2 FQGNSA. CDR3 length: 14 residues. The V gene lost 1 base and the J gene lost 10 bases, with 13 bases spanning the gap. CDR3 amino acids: CASSLGTAGRKLFF. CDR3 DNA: TGTGCCAGCAGCTTAGGCACAGCCGGGCGAAAACTGTTTTTT. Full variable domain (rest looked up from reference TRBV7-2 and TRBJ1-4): GAGVSQSPSNKVTEKGKDVELRCDPISGHTALYWYRQSLGQGLEFLIYFQGNSAPDKSGLPSDRFSAERTGGSVSTLTIQRTQQEDSAVYLCASSLGTAGRKLFFGSGTQLSVL.

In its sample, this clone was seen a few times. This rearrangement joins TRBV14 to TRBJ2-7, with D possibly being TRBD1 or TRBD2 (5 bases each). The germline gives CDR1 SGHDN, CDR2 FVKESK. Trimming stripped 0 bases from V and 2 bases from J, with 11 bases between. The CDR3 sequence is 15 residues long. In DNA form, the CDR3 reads TGTGCCAGCAGCCAAGAGGGGGTTGCCGCCTACGAGCAGTACGTC. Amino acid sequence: CASSQEGVAAYEQYV.

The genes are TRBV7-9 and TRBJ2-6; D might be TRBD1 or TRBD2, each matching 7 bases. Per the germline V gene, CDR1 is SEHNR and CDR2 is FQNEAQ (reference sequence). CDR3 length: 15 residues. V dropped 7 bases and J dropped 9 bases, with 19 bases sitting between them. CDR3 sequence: CASTLGGTEFNVLTF. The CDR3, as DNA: TGTGCCAGCACCTTGGGAGGGACAGAATTCAACGTCCTGACTTTC.

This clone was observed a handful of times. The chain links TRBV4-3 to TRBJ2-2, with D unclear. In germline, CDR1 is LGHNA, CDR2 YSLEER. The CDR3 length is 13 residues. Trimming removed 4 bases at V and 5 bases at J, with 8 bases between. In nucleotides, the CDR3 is TGCGCCAGCAGCCGCACTCGGACCGGGGAGCTGTTTTTT. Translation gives CASSRTRTGELFF.

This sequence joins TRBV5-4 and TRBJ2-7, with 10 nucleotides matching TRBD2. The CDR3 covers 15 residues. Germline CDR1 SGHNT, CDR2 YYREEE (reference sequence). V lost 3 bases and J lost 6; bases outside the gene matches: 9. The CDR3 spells CASSSQRGGGGEQYV. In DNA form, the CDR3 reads TGTGCCAGCAGCTCCCAGCGGGGGGGCGGAGGCGAGCAGTACGTC.

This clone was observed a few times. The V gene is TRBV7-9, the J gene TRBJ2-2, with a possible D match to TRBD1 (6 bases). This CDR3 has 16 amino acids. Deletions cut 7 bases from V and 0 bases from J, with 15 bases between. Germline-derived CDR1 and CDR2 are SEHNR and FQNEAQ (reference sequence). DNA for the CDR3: TGTGCCAGCACCCCAATAGGGACACCGAACACCGGGGAGCTGTTTTTT. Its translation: CASTPIGTPNTGELFF.

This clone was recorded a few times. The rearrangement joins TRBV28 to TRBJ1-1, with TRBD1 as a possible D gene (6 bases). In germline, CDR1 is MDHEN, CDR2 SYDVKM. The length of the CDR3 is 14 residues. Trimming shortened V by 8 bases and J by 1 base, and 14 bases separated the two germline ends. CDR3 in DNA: TGTGCCAGCGCGGCGGGGGGGCGGAACACTGAAGCTTTCTTT. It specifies CASAAGGRNTEAFF.

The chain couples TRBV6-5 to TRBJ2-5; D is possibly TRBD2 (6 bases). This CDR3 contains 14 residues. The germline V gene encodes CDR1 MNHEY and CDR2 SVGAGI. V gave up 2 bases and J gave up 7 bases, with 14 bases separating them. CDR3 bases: TGTGCCAGCAGTTACACGACTAGTTTCGGGACCCAGTACTTC. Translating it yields CASSYTTSFGTQYF.

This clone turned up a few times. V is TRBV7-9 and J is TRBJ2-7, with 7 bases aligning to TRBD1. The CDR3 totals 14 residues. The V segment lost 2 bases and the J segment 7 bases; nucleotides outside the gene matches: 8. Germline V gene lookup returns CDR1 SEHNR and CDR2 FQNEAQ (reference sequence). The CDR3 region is CASSLPGQDGEQYF. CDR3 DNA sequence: TGTGCCAGCAGCTTACCCGGACAGGACGGGGAGCAGTACTTC.

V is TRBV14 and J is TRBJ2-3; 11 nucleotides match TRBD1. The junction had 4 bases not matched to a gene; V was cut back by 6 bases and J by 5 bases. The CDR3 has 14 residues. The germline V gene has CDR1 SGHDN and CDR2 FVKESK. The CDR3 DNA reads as TGTGCCAGCAGACGGACAGGGGGCGGAGATACGCAGTATTTT. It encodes CASRRTGGGDTQYF.